This T cell receptor (beta chain) was obtained from a study of control samples from healthy donors and cancer patients. Per the germline V gene, CDR1 is KGHDR and CDR2 is SFDVKD. Trimming removed 4 bases from V and 8 bases from J; junction bases left unmatched: 5. This CDR3 is built from 15 residues. This table comes from immunoSEQ multiplex PCR, and its TCRdb copy is limited to in-frame clones, with some not included. Of some 150,000 clones in the sample, around 94% are singletons; the top ten hold around 14%. The TCR was taken from a man between 35 and 55 years old in good health. Sequencing was carried out using blood. The chain uses TRBV24-1 and TRBJ1-4; 11 bases map to TRBD1. The CDR3 nucleotides are TGTGCCACCAGTGAGCCCGGGACAGGGGGGGAAAAACTGTTTTTT. The encoded protein is CATSEPGTGGEKLFF.